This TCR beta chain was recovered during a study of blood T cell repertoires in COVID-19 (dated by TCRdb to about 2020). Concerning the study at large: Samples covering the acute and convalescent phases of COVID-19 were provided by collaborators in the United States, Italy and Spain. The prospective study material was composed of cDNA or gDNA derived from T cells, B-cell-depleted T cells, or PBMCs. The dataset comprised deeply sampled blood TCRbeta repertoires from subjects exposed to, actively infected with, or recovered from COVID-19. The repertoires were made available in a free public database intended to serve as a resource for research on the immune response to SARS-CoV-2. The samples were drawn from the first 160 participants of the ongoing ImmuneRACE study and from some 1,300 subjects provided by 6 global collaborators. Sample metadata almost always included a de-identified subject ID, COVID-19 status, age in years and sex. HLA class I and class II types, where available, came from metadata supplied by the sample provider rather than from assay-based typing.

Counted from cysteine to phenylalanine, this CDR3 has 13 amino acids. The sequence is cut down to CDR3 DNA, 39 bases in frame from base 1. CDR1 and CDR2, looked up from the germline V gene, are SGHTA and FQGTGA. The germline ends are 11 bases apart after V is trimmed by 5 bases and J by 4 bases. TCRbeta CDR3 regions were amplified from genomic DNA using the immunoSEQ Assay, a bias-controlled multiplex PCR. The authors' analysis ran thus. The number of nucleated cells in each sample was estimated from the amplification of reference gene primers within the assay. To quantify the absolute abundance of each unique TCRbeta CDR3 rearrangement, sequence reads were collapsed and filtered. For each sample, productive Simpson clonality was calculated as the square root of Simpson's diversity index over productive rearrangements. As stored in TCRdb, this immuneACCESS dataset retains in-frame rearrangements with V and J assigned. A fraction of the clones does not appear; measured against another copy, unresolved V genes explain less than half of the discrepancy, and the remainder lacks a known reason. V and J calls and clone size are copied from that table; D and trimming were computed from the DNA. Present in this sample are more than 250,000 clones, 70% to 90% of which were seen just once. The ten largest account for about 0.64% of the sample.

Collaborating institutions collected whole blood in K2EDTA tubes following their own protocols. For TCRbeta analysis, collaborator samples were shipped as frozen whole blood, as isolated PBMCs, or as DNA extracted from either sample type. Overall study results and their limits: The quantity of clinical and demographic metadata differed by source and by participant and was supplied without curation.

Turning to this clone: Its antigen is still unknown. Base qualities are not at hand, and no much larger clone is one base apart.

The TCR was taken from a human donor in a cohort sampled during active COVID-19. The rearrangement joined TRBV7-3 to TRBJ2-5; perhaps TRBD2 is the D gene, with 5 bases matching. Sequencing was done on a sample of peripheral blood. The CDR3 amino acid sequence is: CASSGRRGETQYF. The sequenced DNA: TGTGCCAGCAGCGGCCGACGGGGAGAGACCCAGTACTTC.